This T cell receptor beta chain was identified in a study of spatial heterogeneity in lung cancer (dated by TCRdb to about 2019). For the wider study: More beta-chain than alpha-chain transcripts were consistently detected, likely reflecting higher beta-chain transcript abundance. In the raw uncorrected reads, each unique combination of TCR and UMI appeared on average more than ten times. In non-small cell lung cancer, the study quantitatively compared TCR alpha and beta repertoires across several tumor regions, matched nontumor lung, and blood. TCR repertoire features were related to nonsynonymous mutation counts determined by whole-exome sequencing of tumor tissue. At surgery, both alpha and beta chains were TCR-sequenced in more than 200 tumor regions, about 64 matched nontumor lung samples and a few dozen PBMC samples.

The sample's time point label, decoded: sample taken at primary tumor resection. Without any cell sorting, TCR sequencing was performed on whole RNA extracted either from tumor and nontumor lung tissue or from cryopreserved PBMC samples. Donors were some 70 patients with early-stage, untreated non-small cell lung cancer from the lung TRACERx cohort. Only patients with enough RNA available from two or more tumor regions were chosen for TCR sequencing. The junction shows trimming of 4 bases on V and 4 bases on J, and the gene matches do not reach 9 bases of it. Including the terminal cysteine and phenylalanine, the CDR3 comprises 15 residues. Just the 45-base CDR3 DNA is kept, in frame starting at base 1. The germline V gene encodes CDR1 SGHNT and CDR2 YYREEE (reference sequence). The library came from 5' RACE. The sequencer was a NextSeq 500. The TCR library protocol attached a unique molecular identifier to each TCR cDNA molecule to allow correction of PCR and sequencing errors. The source study handled its data this way. TCR identification, UMI-based error correction and CDR3 extraction were all carried out with Decombinator tools. TCRs above a frequency of 2 per 1,000, corresponding to the top 1% of the tumor frequency distribution, were defined as expanded. Renyi diversity was computed with the R vegan package after each repertoire had been subsampled 100 times to 5,000 TCRs. To build CDR3 similarity networks, amino acid triplet string-kernel similarity was used, and CDR3s were connected when their pairwise similarity was above 0.82. The raw public reads went through TCRdb reprocessing: fastp at Q25, MiXCR clone calling, in-frame beta chains kept. Records with the same CDR3 protein are collapsed into one entry carrying the most frequent genes and DNA. TCRdb's processing, not the study's, gives the V and J calls here. Counted in this sample were roughly 46,000 distinct CDR3 sequences; 12% of them appeared once. About 43% of the sample is held by the ten biggest clonotypes.

The paper as a whole reports these results and caveats: Additional single-cell paired TCR alpha and beta sequencing was considered necessary to confirm, at a functional level, the hypothesis that regional TCRs recognize regional mutations. Ubiquitous expanded tumor TCRs were found in blood more often at tumor resection than at routine follow-up.

This clonotype was seen only a few times. No cognate antigen has been identified for it. Per-base quality was not reported, and no clone a single base away is much larger than it. The V and J genes are TRBV5-4 and TRBJ1-1; 8 bases in the middle match TRBD1. Sequenced here: PBMCs, sampled at surgery. The receptor's source is a female donor with early-stage non-small cell lung cancer. The CDR3 protein sequence reads: CASSTKQGGGTEAFF. The bases are TGTGCCAGCAGCACCAAACAGGGGGGCGGCACTGAAGCTTTCTTT.